This T cell receptor beta chain was retrieved from a study of monozygotic twins with inflammatory bowel disease. UMIs were attached via template switching, each with a 6-nucleotide sample barcode. Both TCRalpha and TCRbeta cDNA were subjected to two nested PCRs lasting approximately 16 and 10 cycles. TCRdb reanalyzed the 5' RACE reads and collapses them to one entry per CDR3 protein, without DNA. The sample table sets out more than 100,000 distinct CDR3 sequences. The germline CDR1 and CDR2 sequences are SGHTA and FQGTGA. The CDR3 spans 14 residues. The V and J genes are TRBV7-3 and TRBJ2-3; TCRdb picks TRBD1, but there is no DNA to check that call. Source material: blood. The source is a human donor with ulcerative colitis or Crohn's disease, or a healthy co-twin of an affected twin (not recorded which). The CDR3 is CASSSSGGADTQYF.